The sequence of this T cell receptor beta chain was determined in a study of blood T cell repertoires in COVID-19. Study-level background: COVID-19 samples, acute and convalescent, were from the United States, Italy and Spain.

The CDR3 sequence is 14 residues long. Germline V gene lookup returns CDR1 MNHNY and CDR2 SVGAGI (reference sequence). V was pared by 2 bases and J by 5 bases, with 12 bases between. Under the authors' procedure: Amplification of reference gene primers provided the estimated nucleated cell counts. The assay was immunoSEQ multiplex PCR, and TCRdb's table has in-frame clones only and misses some. V and J calls and clone size come straight from that table; D and trimming were deduced from the DNA. The data contain approximately 230,000 clones, roughly 88% of them singletons. The source material was peripheral blood. The V call is TRBV6-6, the J call TRBJ1-1; tentatively, D is TRBD1 (6 bases). The clonotype comes from a woman in her twenties or thirties with COVID-19, enrolled during active disease. DNA of the CDR3: TGTGCCAGCAGTTACGCGGGGGCCCAGACTGAAGCTTTCTTT. This translates into CASSYAGAQTEAFF.